Below are 2 T cell receptor beta chains sequenced from a single sample in a study of T cell repertoires in cytomegalovirus infection. TCRdb reprocessed the reads via MiXCR and lists one record per CDR3 protein. This sample has more than 400,000 distinct CDR3 sequences, with around 27% found just once. Sequenced input: PBMCs. These receptors were collected from a human donor in good health (CMV status not recorded). Some clones in this sample may be carry-over from other donors' samples.

This sequence joins TRBV29-1 and TRBJ2-1, with 8 bases fitting TRBD2. V lost 4 bases to trimming and J lost 7 bases; unmatched junction nucleotides: 3. The germline V gene encodes CDR1 SQVTM and CDR2 ANQGSEA. This CDR3 region has 12 residues. CDR3 amino acids: CSVVGGGNEQFF. CDR3 nucleotide sequence: TGCAGCGTTGTTGGCGGGGGGAATGAGCAGTTCTTC.

The chain links TRBV6-5 to TRBJ2-3; TRBD2 matches at 8 bases. The CDR3 loop spans 16 amino acids. Looked up from germline, CDR1 is MNHEY and CDR2 is SVGAGI. With 0 bases clipped from V and 5 bases from J, the junction kept 7 bases outside the gene matches. The CDR3 bases are TGTGCCAGCAGTTACTCGGGGACTAGTTCGGGAGATACGCAGTATTTT. Its translation is CASSYSGTSSGDTQYF.